This is a list of T cell receptor beta chains from one sample in a study of T cell responses to AZD1222 COVID-19 vaccine. TCRdb's table, derived via immunoSEQ multiplex PCR, lists solely in-frame clones and lacks some. The sample lists roughly 150,000 clones; 85% to 95% were seen once. The material sequenced was peripheral blood, taken 28 days after the second AZD1222 dose. The receptors originated from an adult who received the AZD1222 COVID-19 vaccine. CDR3s include the opening cysteine and the closing phenylalanine or tryptophan. D genes are given only for firm matches. Expanded clones get a size class; other rows say once, few or many, or leave the size out.

clone size	D gene	V gene	J gene	CDR3 protein	CDR3 DNA
NA	NA	TRBV11-2	TRBJ1-5	CASSSSAGNQPQHF	TGTGCCAGCAGCTCATCCGCCGGGAATCAGCCCCAGCATTTT
NA	NA	TRBV19	TRBJ1-5	CASSMAQTGAQHF	TGTGCCAGTAGTATGGCACAGACCGGAGCCCAGCATTTT
NA	NA	TRBV30	TRBJ1-6	CAWSLDSRASPLHF	TGTGCCTGGAGTCTAGACAGCCGTGCTTCACCCCTCCACTTT
NA	NA	TRBV27	TRBJ1-5	CASSLRESNQPQHF	TGTGCCAGCAGTTTAAGGGAGAGCAATCAGCCCCAGCATTTT
NA	TRBD1	TRBV11-2	TRBJ1-3	CASRPDRGSGNTIYF	TGTGCCAGCAGACCCGACAGGGGCTCTGGAAACACCATATATTTT
NA	TRBD2	TRBV7-7	TRBJ2-2	CASSPLAGNTGELFF	TGTGCCAGCAGCCCACTAGCGGGGAACACCGGGGAGCTGTTTTTT
NA	NA	TRBV3-1/TRBV3-2	TRBJ1-1	CASSQGVRGKAFF	TGTGCCAGCAGCCAGGGGGTTAGGGGAAAAGCTTTCTTT
NA	TRBD1	TRBV6-5	TRBJ1-6	CASTLGGQRNSGLHF	TGTGCCAGCACCCTGGGGGGACAGCGGAATTCAGGCCTCCACTTT
NA	NA	TRBV3-1/TRBV3-2	TRBJ1-1	CASSHERNTEAFF	TGTGCCAGCAGCCATGAAAGGAACACTGAAGCTTTCTTT
NA	TRBD1	TRBV30	TRBJ1-1	CAWTWDRAVTEAFF	TGTGCCTGGACTTGGGACAGGGCGGTGACTGAAGCTTTCTTT
NA	NA	TRBV19	TRBJ1-3	CASKLPSGNTIYF	TGTGCCAGTAAGCTACCCTCTGGAAACACCATATATTTT
NA	NA	TRBV4-2	TRBJ1-5	CASSPAPRDSQPQHF	TGTGCCAGCAGCCCCGCCCCCAGGGATAGCCAGCCCCAGCATTTT
NA	NA	TRBV5-8	TRBJ2-2	CASSPLGGPNTGELFF	TGTGCCAGCAGCCCGCTTGGGGGACCGAACACCGGGGAGCTGTTTTTT
many	NA	TRBV5-1	TRBJ1-1	CASSFGGAQTEAFF	TGCGCCAGCAGCTTCGGGGGGGCGCAGACTGAAGCTTTCTTT
NA	NA	TRBV7-2	TRBJ1-4	CASSLTGIPEKLFF	TGTGCCAGCAGCTTGACGGGTATTCCTGAAAAACTGTTTTTT
NA	TRBD1	TRBV5-4	TRBJ2-5	CASSPTGGRETQYF	TGTGCCAGCAGCCCGACAGGGGGCAGAGAGACCCAGTACTTC
NA	TRBD2	TRBV11-2	TRBJ2-7	CASSPLAGEGEQYF	TGTGCCAGCAGCCCATTAGCGGGAGAAGGCGAGCAGTACTTC
NA	TRBD2	TRBV28	TRBJ2-7	CASRGLAGLYEQYF	TGTGCCAGCAGGGGACTAGCGGGGTTATACGAGCAGTACTTC
NA	TRBD1	TRBV5-1	TRBJ2-2	CASSNRDRGRAGTGELFF	TGCGCCAGCAGCAACCGGGACAGGGGGCGCGCGGGCACCGGGGAGCTGTTTTTT
NA	NA	TRBV7-9	TRBJ1-6	CASSAPYSSPLHF	TGTGCCAGCAGCGCTCCCTACAGTTCACCCCTCCACTTT
NA	NA	TRBV13	TRBJ2-2	CASSPRLGGELFF	TGTGCCAGCAGCCCCCGCCTCGGCGGGGAGCTGTTTTTT
NA	NA	TRBV6-5	TRBJ1-4	CASRTLLGGMRKLFF	TGTGCCAGCAGGACACTATTGGGAGGGATGAGGAAACTGTTTTTT
once	NA	TRBV9	TRBJ2-2	CASSAARDTNTGELFF	TGTGCCAGCAGCGCAGCTAGGGATACGAACACCGGGGAGCTGTTTTTT
once	NA	TRBV18	TRBJ1-3	CASSPDASRNTIYF	TGTGCCAGCTCACCCGACGCCTCCCGAAACACCATATATTTT
NA	NA	TRBV14	TRBJ1-1	CASSQAFGRAGTEAFF	TGTGCCAGCAGCCAAGCTTTCGGAAGAGCGGGCACTGAAGCTTTCTTT
NA	NA	TRBV7-3	TRBJ2-2	CASSLTKVGELFF	TGTGCCAGCAGCTTAACGAAAGTCGGGGAGCTGTTTTTT
NA	NA	TRBV27	TRBJ1-1	CATGRENTEAFF	TGTGCCACGGGCAGGGAGAACACTGAAGCTTTCTTT
NA	NA	TRBV15	TRBJ2-5	CATLGGSYQETQYF	TGTGCCACGCTGGGGGGCTCGTACCAAGAGACCCAGTACTTC
NA	NA	TRBV14	TRBJ2-2	CASSQVAGERANTGELFF	TGTGCCAGCAGCCAAGTGGCTGGAGAGCGGGCTAACACCGGGGAGCTGTTTTTT
NA	TRBD2	TRBV27	TRBJ2-7	CASSPVAGRYEQYF	TGTGCCAGCAGCCCGGTAGCGGGCCGCTACGAGCAGTACTTC
NA	NA	TRBV6-4	TRBJ2-1	CASSDWQGPYNEQFF	TGTGCCAGCAGTGACTGGCAGGGCCCCTACAATGAGCAGTTCTTC
NA	TRBD1	TRBV27	TRBJ1-3	CASRQGARGNTIYF	TGTGCCAGCAGACAGGGGGCGCGAGGAAACACCATATATTTT
NA	TRBD1	TRBV20-1	TRBJ2-7	CSASGTRDRITKPSYEQYF	TGCAGTGCTAGTGGGACCCGGGACAGAATCACTAAGCCGTCCTACGAGCAGTACTTC
NA	TRBD1	TRBV19	TRBJ1-4	CASRGQGYEKLFF	TGTGCCAGTAGGGGACAGGGGTATGAAAAACTGTTTTTT
NA	NA	TRBV4-2	TRBJ2-3	CASSQEVEANGDTDTQYF	TGTGCCAGCAGCCAAGAAGTCGAAGCGAATGGGGACACAGATACGCAGTATTTT
NA	TRBD1	TRBV7-8	TRBJ1-5	CASSLLEAGTGNQPQHF	TGTGCCAGCAGCTTATTGGAGGCCGGGACAGGCAATCAGCCCCAGCATTTT
NA	TRBD1	TRBV19	TRBJ1-3	CASCPRQGSGNTIYF	TGTGCCAGTTGCCCCCGACAGGGAAGTGGAAACACCATATATTTT
once	NA	TRBV13	TRBJ1-1	CASSPPTLTEAFF	TGTGCCAGCAGCCCCCCAACGCTAACTGAAGCTTTCTTT
NA	TRBD2	TRBV15	TRBJ2-1	CATSPRLADLNNEQFF	TGTGCCACCAGCCCGCGACTAGCGGATTTAAACAATGAGCAGTTCTTC
NA	NA	TRBV2	TRBJ1-5	CASRNGTGNQPQHF	TGTGCCAGCAGGAACGGGACCGGGAATCAGCCCCAGCATTTT
NA	TRBD1	TRBV4-2	TRBJ1-1	CASSPPQGGGAFF	TGTGCCAGCAGCCCTCCTCAGGGGGGTGGTGCTTTCTTT
NA	TRBD2	TRBV5-4	TRBJ2-7	CASTIAGPPLEQYF	TGTGCCAGCACCATAGCGGGACCCCCCCTCGAGCAGTACTTC
NA	NA	TRBV15	TRBJ1-2	CATSLTANYGYTF	TGTGCCACCAGCCTGACGGCTAACTATGGCTACACCTTC
NA	TRBD1	TRBV6-5	TRBJ2-7	CASSPRTGSYEQYF	TGTGCCAGCAGTCCCCGGACAGGATCCTACGAGCAGTACTTC
NA	NA	TRBV20-1	TRBJ2-3	CSFARGDTQYF	TGCAGTTTCGCCCGCGGGGATACGCAGTATTTT
NA	NA	TRBV9	TRBJ2-5	CASSPGTARSETQYF	TGTGCCAGCAGCCCGGGGACGGCCCGGTCGGAGACCCAGTACTTC